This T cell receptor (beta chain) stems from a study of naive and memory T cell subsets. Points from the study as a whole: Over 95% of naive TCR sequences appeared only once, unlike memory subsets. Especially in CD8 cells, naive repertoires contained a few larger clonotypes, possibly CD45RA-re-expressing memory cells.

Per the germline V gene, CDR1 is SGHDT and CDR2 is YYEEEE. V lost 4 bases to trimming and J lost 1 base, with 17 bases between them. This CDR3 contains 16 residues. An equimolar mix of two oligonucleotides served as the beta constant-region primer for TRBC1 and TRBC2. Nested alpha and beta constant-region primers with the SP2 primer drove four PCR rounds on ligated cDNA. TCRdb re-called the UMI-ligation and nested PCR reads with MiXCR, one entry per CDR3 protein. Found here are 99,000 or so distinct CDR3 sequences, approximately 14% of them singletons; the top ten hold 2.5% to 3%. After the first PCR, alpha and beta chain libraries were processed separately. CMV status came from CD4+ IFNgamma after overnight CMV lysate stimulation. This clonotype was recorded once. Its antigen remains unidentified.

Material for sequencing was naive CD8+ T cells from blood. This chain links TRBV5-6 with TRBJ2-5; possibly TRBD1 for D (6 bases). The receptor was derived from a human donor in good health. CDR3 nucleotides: TGTGCCAGCAGCGAACAAGGGGGTTGGGGCCAAGAGACCCAGTACTTC. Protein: CASSEQGGWGQETQYF.